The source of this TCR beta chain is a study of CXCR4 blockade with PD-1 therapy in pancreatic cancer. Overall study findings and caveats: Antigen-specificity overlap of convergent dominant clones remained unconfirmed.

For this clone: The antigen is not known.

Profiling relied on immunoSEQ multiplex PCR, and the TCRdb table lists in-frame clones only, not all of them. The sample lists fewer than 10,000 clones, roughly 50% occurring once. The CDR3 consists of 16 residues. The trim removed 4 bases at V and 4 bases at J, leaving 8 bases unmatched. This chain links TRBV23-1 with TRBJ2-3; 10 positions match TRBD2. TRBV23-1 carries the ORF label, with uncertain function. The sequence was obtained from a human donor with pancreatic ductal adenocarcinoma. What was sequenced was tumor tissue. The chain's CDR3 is CASSRAGGQDSDTQYF. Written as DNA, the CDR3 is TGCGCCAGCAGTCGAGCGGGGGGGCAAGATTCAGATACGCAGTATTTT.